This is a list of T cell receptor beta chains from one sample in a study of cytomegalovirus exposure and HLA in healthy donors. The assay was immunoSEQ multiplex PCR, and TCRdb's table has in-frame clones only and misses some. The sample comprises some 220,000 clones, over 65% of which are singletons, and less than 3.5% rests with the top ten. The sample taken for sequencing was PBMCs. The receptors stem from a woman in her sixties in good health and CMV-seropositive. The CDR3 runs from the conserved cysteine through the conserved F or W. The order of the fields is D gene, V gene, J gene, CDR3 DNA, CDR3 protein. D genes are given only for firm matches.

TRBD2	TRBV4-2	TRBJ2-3	TGTGCCAGCAGCCCCGGGTTTTCGCTAGCGGGGGCCGAATTTAACACAGATACGCAGTATTTT	CASSPGFSLAGAEFNTDTQYF
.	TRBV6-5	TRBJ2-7	TGTGCCAGCAGTTCCTTGACAGGATTCGGGCAGTACTTC	CASSSLTGFGQYF
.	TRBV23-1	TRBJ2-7	TGCGCCAGCAGTCAATTTCGTCGGCGGCAGGGACTCTACGAGCAGTACTTC	CASSQFRRRQGLYEQYF
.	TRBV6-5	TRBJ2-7	TGTGCCACGTACGGGAGTTCCCCCACCTACGAGCAGTACTTC	CATYGSSPTYEQYF
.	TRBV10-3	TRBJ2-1	TGTGCCATCAGTGGATCGGGAGAGGAGGATGAGCAGTTCTTC	CAISGSGEEDEQFF
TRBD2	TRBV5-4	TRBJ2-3	TGTGCCAGCAGCTTGGTGTTGTCTAGCGGCCCGGCAACAGATACGCAGTATTTT	CASSLVLSSGPATDTQYF
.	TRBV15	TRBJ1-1	TGTGCCACCAGCAGAGATCCCAGAGGGTACACTGAAGCTTTCTTT	CATSRDPRGYTEAFF
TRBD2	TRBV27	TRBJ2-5	TGTGCCAGCGGAGAGGGACTAGCGACGAAGGAGACCCAGTACTTC	CASGEGLATKETQYF
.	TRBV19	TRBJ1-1	TGTGCCAGTAGTGCAACGATAAGTGAGGGAGCTTTCTTT	CASSATISEGAFF
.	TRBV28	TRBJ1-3	TGTGCCAGCAGTTCACCTCGGACAGATGGAAACACCATATATTTT	CASSSPRTDGNTIYF